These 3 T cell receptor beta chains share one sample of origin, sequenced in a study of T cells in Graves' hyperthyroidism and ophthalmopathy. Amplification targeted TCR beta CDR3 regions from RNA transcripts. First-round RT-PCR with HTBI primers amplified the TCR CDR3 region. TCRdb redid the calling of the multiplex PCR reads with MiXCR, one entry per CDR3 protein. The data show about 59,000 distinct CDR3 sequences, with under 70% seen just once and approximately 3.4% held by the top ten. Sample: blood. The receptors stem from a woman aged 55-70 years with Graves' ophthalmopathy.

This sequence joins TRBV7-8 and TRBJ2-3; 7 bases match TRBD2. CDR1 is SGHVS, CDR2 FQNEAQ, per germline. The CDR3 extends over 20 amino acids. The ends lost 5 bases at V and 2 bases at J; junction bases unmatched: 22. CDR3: CASSQSAGVSGPQDTDTQYF. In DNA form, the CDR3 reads TGTGCCAGCAGCCAATCGGCGGGAGTTTCCGGGCCCCAAGACACAGATACGCAGTATTTT.

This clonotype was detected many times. The chain's CDR3 is CASSLARSTDTQYF. The CDR3 coding sequence is TGTGCCAGCAGTCTAGCGCGTAGCACAGATACGCAGTATTTT. The chain joins TRBV27 to TRBJ2-3; the D gene is possibly TRBD2 (6 bases). Germline CDR1 and CDR2: MNHEY and SMNVEV (reference sequence). This CDR3 region has 14 residues. Trimming pared 5 bases from V and 0 bases from J, leaving 9 bases between.

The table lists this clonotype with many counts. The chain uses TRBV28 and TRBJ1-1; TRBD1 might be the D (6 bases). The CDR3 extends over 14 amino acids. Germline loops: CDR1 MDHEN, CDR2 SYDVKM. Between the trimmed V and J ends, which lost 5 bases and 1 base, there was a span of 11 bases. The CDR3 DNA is TGTGCCAGCAGTAAACAGGGACGGAACACTGAAGCTTTCTTT. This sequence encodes CASSKQGRNTEAFF.